The clone carrying this T cell receptor beta chain showed up just a few times. The data stem from a study of cytomegalovirus exposure and HLA in healthy donors. The primer mix had 60 Vbeta and 13 Jbeta primers. Clones were sequenced by immunoSEQ multiplex PCR, and TCRdb holds only the in-frame ones, with some missing. The data show about 120,000 clones, about 85% seen once. Looked up from germline, CDR1 is SEHNR and CDR2 is FQNEAQ (reference sequence). V lost 3 bases, J lost 5 bases, and 19 bases lay in between. The CDR3 contains 16 residues. Material for sequencing was PBMCs. This chain joins TRBV7-9 and TRBJ1-1; D might be TRBD1 (5 bases). The sequence derives from a man aged 50-59 years in good health and CMV-seronegative. CDR3: CASSLMGGVRETEAFF. The CDR3 DNA reads as TGTGCCAGCAGCTTGATGGGGGGGGTGAGAGAGACTGAAGCTTTCTTT. Full variable domain (missing parts from reference TRBV7-9 and TRBJ1-1): DTGVSQNPRHKITKRGQNVTFRCDPISEHNRLYWYRQTLGQGPEFLTYFQNEAQLEKSRLLSDRFSAERPKGSFSTLEIQRTEQGDSAMYLCASSLMGGVRETEAFFGQGTRLTVV.